The next 10 T cell receptor beta chains were all read from a single sample in a study of OX40 agonist ivuxolimab in advanced cancers. Only in-frame clones appear in the TCRdb table, and some are missing; sequencing was by immunoSEQ multiplex PCR. Of approximately 75,000 clones detected, around 78% appear once; the ten largest clones hold roughly 5.4%. The sequencing used CD4+ or CD8+ T cells sorted from blood, collected in a trial of the OX40 agonist ivuxolimab. The receptors stem from an adult with an advanced solid tumor such as melanoma, head and neck, liver or kidney cancer.

V is TRBV25-1 and J is TRBJ2-5; TRBD1 matches at 9 bases. This CDR3 spans 13 amino acids. Trimming cost V 5 bases and J 3 bases; bases outside gene matches: 1. Germline CDR1 MGHDK, CDR2 SYGVNS. DNA for the CDR3: TGTGCCAGCAGTAGGACAGGGGAAGAGACCCAGTACTTC. Its protein is CASSRTGEETQYF.

The chain carries TRBV25-1 and TRBJ1-1; D uncertain. V lost 2 bases to trimming and J lost 0 bases, with 13 bases between them. The CDR3 loop spans 16 amino acids. The germline CDR1 and CDR2 sequences are MGHDK and SYGVNS. The CDR3 coding sequence is TGTGCCAGCAGTGAAAGGCAGCTCATTATGAACACTGAAGCTTTCTTT. It translates to CASSERQLIMNTEAFF.

The chain links TRBV7-2 to TRBJ2-1; 11 nucleotides line up with TRBD1. Germline V gives CDR1 SGHTA, CDR2 FQGNSA. V lost 0 bases and J lost 6; bases outside the gene matches: 4. The CDR3 covers 16 residues. The CDR3 nucleotides are TGTGCCAGCAGCTTAGCTTCCGGGACAGGGGGCAATGAGCAGTTCTTC. This encodes CASSLASGTGGNEQFF.

The V gene is TRBV7-2, the J gene TRBJ1-2; weak D call: TRBD1 (5 bases). Per germline, CDR1 SGHTA and CDR2 FQGNSA. V dropped 6 bases and J dropped 5 bases, with 13 bases sitting between them. CDR3 length: 13 residues. CDR3 DNA: TGTGCCAGCAGTGTTAGTGGGGGATATGGCTACACCTTC. Translated, it gives CASSVSGGYGYTF.

For this clone: An end of the junction does not agree with germline; a read error may underlie this. The chain links TRBV11-1 to TRBJ1-2, with 11 nucleotides matching TRBD1. From germline, CDR1 is SGHAT and CDR2 FQDESV (reference sequence). This CDR3 contains 15 residues. This chain's CDR3 is CASSTGQGANYGYTF. Here the CDR3 DNA reads TGTGCCAGCAGCACAGGACAGGGGGCTAATTATGGCTACACCTTC.

This clone was counted a few times. This chain connects TRBV6-4 to TRBJ2-1, with 7 bases lining up with TRBD1. This CDR3 contains 15 residues. CDR1 and CDR2 (germline): MRHNA, SNTAGT. J lost 2 bases, V lost 3 bases, and 4 bases had no gene match. CDR3 loop: CASSEGQSPYNEQFF. The CDR3 DNA reads as TGTGCCAGCAGTGAGGGACAGTCTCCCTACAATGAGCAGTTCTTC.

The chain employs TRBV5-1 and TRBJ1-6; tentative D call: TRBD1 (5 bases). Trimming took 6 bases from V and 7 from J, leaving 17 bases between them. CDR1 is SGHRS, CDR2 YFSETQ, per germline. This CDR3 is built from 15 residues. The CDR3, as DNA: TGCGCCAGCAATTGGGGGGGGATCGAGAATTCACCCCTCCACTTT. Translated, it gives CASNWGGIENSPLHF.

This clone was detected a few times. Other DNA sequences in this sample translate to the same CDR3. The chain employs TRBV5-1 and TRBJ2-1; TRBD1 matches 9 bases. This CDR3 comprises 15 residues. From germline, CDR1 is SGHRS and CDR2 YFSETQ. V lost 4 bases to trimming and J lost 0 bases; unmatched junction nucleotides: 2. The CDR3 nucleotides are TGCGCCAGCAGCCAGGGACAGGGCTCCTACAATGAGCAGTTCTTC. It specifies CASSQGQGSYNEQFF. The full variable domain, in which reference TRBV5-1 and TRBJ2-1 provide the parts outside the CDR3, is KAGVTQTPRYLIKTRGQQVTLSCSPISGHRSVSWYQQTPGQGLQFLFEYFSETQRNKGNFPGRFSGRQFSNSRSEMNVSTLELGDSALYLCASSQGQGSYNEQFFGPGTRLTVL.

The J gene is TRBJ2-3, the V gene TRBV30; D could derive from TRBD1 or TRBD2 (5 bases each). This CDR3 region has 14 residues. The V end was cut by 2 bases, the J end by 0 bases, with 9 bases between. The germline CDR1 and CDR2 sequences are GTSNPN and SVGIG (reference sequence). The chain's CDR3 is CAWSTGLSTDTQYF. The CDR3 nucleotides read TGTGCCTGGAGTACAGGACTTAGCACAGATACGCAGTATTTT. The whole variable domain, filled in from reference TRBV30 and TRBJ2-3, reads SQTIHQWPATLVQPVGSPLSLECTVEGTSNPNLYWYRQAAGRGLQLLFYSVGIGQISSEVPQNLSASRPQDRQFILSSKKLLLSDSGFYLCAWSTGLSTDTQYFGPGTRLTVL.

CDR3 in amino acids: CASGTGQGVYEQYF. CDR3 nucleotides: TGTGCTAGTGGCACCGGACAGGGGGTCTACGAGCAGTACTTC. V usage is TRBV12-5 and J usage is TRBJ2-7; TRBD1 matches at 10 bases. Germline V CDR1 and CDR2: LGHNT, FRNRAP. The V segment lost 6 bases and the J segment 3 bases; nucleotides outside the gene matches: 5. The CDR3 runs to 14 residues.